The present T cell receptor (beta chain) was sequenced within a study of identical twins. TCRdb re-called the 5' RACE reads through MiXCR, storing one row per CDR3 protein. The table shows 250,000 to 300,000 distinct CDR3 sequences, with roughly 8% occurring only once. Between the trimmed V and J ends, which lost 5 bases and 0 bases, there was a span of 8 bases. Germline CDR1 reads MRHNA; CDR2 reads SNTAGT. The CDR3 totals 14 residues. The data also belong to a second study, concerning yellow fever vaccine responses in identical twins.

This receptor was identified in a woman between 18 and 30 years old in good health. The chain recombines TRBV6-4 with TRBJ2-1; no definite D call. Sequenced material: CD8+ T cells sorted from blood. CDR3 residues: CASSPAHSYNEQFF. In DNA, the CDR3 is TGTGCCAGCAGTCCGGCACACTCCTACAATGAGCAGTTCTTC.